This TCR beta chain was profiled in a study of OX40 agonist ivuxolimab in advanced cancers. About this clone itself: Antigen unknown. Compared with germline, one end of the junction differs, possibly owing to a read error.

Germline CDR1 and CDR2: MDHEN and SYDVKM. The CDR3 totals 12 residues. Study results and caveats: In CD8+ T cells, expanded clones were on average more numerous than in CD4+. Among the lowest levels of clonal expansion were found in partial responders at 0.1-3.0 mg/kg. Antigen specificity was not determined for the expanded peripheral T cells.

Sequencing used immunoSEQ multiplex PCR; TCRdb keeps in-frame clones, though not all of them. The sample lists roughly 56,000 clones; approximately 85% were seen once. The V gene is TRBV28, the J gene TRBJ2-3; D gene ambiguous. Sequencing was performed on CD4+ or CD8+ T cells sorted from blood, taken in a trial of the OX40 agonist ivuxolimab. The clonotype comes from an adult with an advanced solid tumor such as melanoma, head and neck, liver or kidney cancer. As DNA, the CDR3 is TGTGCCTGCAGTGTTAGCACAGATACGCAGTATTTT. As protein: CACSVSTDTQYF.